Listed below are T cell receptor beta chains from one sample, sequenced in a study of graft-versus-host responses after intestinal transplantation. Clones were read by immunoSEQ multiplex PCR, and TCRdb kept only the in-frame ones, dropping some. The sample contains about 9,600 clones, 75% to 90% of which appear only once. The sequencing used ileum tissue, collected 700 to 850 days after intestinal transplantation. Receptors originate from a human patient who received an intestinal transplant, so some T cells may come from the graft donor. The CDR3 runs from the conserved cysteine through the conserved F or W. The order of the fields is J gene, D gene, clone size, V gene, CDR3 protein, CDR3 DNA. D genes are given only for firm matches. Clone size is shown for a subset of rows, as once, few, many or a class of expanded clone.

J gene: TRBJ2-7
D gene: -
clone size: -
V gene: TRBV15
CDR3 protein: CATSREGGGYEQYF
CDR3 DNA: TGTGCCACCAGCAGAGAAGGGGGGGGCTACGAGCAGTACTTC

J gene: TRBJ2-3
D gene: -
clone size: once
V gene: TRBV18
CDR3 protein: CASSQKGRTDTQYF
CDR3 DNA: TGTGCCAGCTCCCAGAAGGGGAGGACAGATACGCAGTATTTT

J gene: TRBJ2-7
D gene: TRBD1
clone size: -
V gene: TRBV7-1
CDR3 protein: CASSPQGGPYEQYF
CDR3 DNA: TGTGCCAGCAGCCCACAGGGGGGTCCCTACGAGCAGTACTTC

J gene: TRBJ2-3
D gene: -
clone size: once
V gene: TRBV5-1
CDR3 protein: CASSSWRDTQYF
CDR3 DNA: TGCGCCAGCAGCTCATGGAGAGATACGCAGTATTTT

J gene: TRBJ1-1
D gene: -
clone size: -
V gene: TRBV6-6
CDR3 protein: CAVLGRANTEAFF
CDR3 DNA: TGTGCCGTTCTTGGGAGGGCAAACACTGAAGCTTTCTTT

J gene: TRBJ2-7
D gene: TRBD2
clone size: -
V gene: TRBV27
CDR3 protein: CASSFRGGGYEQYF
CDR3 DNA: TGTGCCAGCAGTTTTCGGGGGGGCGGGTACGAGCAGTACTTC

J gene: TRBJ1-1
D gene: TRBD1
clone size: -
V gene: TRBV15
CDR3 protein: CATSKDRGTLMNTEAFF
CDR3 DNA: TGTGCCACCAGCAAGGACAGGGGAACACTGATGAACACTGAAGCTTTCTTT

J gene: TRBJ1-2
D gene: -
clone size: -
V gene: TRBV28
CDR3 protein: CASSLGGNYGYTF
CDR3 DNA: TGTGCCAGCAGTTTAGGCGGGAACTATGGCTACACCTTC

J gene: TRBJ1-6
D gene: -
clone size: -
V gene: TRBV29-1
CDR3 protein: CSVAAGDGGSPLHF
CDR3 DNA: TGCAGCGTTGCCGCAGGGGACGGGGGATCACCCCTCCACTTT

J gene: TRBJ2-1
D gene: TRBD2
clone size: -
V gene: TRBV7-2
CDR3 protein: CASSSTWGGQFF
CDR3 DNA: TGTGCCAGCAGCTCGACTTGGGGGGGGCAGTTCTTC

J gene: TRBJ2-7
D gene: TRBD2
clone size: -
V gene: TRBV7-9
CDR3 protein: CASSSPGTRDFEQYF
CDR3 DNA: TGTGCCAGCAGCTCCCCGGGGACTAGGGACTTCGAGCAGTACTTC

J gene: TRBJ1-2
D gene: -
clone size: -
V gene: TRBV5-1
CDR3 protein: CASSLGQKNYGYTF
CDR3 DNA: TGCGCCAGCAGCTTGGGACAGAAAAACTATGGCTACACCTTC

J gene: TRBJ1-4
D gene: -
clone size: -
V gene: TRBV5-1
CDR3 protein: CASSLVGVPTVDNEKLFF
CDR3 DNA: TGCGCCAGCAGCTTGGTTGGGGTACCGACAGTCGATAATGAAAAACTGTTTTTT